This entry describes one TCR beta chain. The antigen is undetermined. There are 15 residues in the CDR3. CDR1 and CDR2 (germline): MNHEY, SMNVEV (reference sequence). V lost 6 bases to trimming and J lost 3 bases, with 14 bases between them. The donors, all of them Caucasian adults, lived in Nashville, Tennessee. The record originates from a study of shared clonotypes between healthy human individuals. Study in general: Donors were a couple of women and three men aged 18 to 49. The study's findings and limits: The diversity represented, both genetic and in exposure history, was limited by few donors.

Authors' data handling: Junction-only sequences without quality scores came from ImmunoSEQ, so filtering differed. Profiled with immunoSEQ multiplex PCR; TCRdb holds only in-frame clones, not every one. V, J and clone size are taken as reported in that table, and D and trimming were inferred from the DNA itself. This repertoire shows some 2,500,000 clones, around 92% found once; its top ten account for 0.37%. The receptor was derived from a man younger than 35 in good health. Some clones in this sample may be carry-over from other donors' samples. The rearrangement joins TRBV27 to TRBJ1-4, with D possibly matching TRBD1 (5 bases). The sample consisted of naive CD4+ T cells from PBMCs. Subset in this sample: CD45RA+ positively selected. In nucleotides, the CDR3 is TGTGCCAGCAGCCCCTCGGGGCTCCCTAATGAAAAACTGTTTTTT. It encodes CASSPSGLPNEKLFF.